This T cell receptor beta chain comes out of a study of neurological immune-mediated disorders. V lost 5 bases, J lost 4 bases, and 13 bases lay in between. The CDR3 is 14 amino acids. Germline V gene lookup returns CDR1 SGHNT and CDR2 YYREEE (reference sequence). One entry per CDR3 protein results from TCRdb running MiXCR on the 5' RACE reads. The sample shows about 38,000 distinct CDR3 sequences, around 10% of them seen only once. This clonotype appeared many times. As for time point: technical triplicate 1. From 2 million PBMCs stored at -80 C, the unsorted libraries were generated. The sequence was collected from a man aged 60-69 years with HTLV-1-associated myelopathy (HAM/TSP). This chain connects TRBV5-4 to TRBJ2-1; D remains ambiguous. The material sequenced was PBMCs. The CDR3 is CASSPAPGYNEQFF. In nucleotides, the CDR3 is TGTGCCAGCAGTCCCGCGCCTGGTTACAATGAGCAGTTCTTC.